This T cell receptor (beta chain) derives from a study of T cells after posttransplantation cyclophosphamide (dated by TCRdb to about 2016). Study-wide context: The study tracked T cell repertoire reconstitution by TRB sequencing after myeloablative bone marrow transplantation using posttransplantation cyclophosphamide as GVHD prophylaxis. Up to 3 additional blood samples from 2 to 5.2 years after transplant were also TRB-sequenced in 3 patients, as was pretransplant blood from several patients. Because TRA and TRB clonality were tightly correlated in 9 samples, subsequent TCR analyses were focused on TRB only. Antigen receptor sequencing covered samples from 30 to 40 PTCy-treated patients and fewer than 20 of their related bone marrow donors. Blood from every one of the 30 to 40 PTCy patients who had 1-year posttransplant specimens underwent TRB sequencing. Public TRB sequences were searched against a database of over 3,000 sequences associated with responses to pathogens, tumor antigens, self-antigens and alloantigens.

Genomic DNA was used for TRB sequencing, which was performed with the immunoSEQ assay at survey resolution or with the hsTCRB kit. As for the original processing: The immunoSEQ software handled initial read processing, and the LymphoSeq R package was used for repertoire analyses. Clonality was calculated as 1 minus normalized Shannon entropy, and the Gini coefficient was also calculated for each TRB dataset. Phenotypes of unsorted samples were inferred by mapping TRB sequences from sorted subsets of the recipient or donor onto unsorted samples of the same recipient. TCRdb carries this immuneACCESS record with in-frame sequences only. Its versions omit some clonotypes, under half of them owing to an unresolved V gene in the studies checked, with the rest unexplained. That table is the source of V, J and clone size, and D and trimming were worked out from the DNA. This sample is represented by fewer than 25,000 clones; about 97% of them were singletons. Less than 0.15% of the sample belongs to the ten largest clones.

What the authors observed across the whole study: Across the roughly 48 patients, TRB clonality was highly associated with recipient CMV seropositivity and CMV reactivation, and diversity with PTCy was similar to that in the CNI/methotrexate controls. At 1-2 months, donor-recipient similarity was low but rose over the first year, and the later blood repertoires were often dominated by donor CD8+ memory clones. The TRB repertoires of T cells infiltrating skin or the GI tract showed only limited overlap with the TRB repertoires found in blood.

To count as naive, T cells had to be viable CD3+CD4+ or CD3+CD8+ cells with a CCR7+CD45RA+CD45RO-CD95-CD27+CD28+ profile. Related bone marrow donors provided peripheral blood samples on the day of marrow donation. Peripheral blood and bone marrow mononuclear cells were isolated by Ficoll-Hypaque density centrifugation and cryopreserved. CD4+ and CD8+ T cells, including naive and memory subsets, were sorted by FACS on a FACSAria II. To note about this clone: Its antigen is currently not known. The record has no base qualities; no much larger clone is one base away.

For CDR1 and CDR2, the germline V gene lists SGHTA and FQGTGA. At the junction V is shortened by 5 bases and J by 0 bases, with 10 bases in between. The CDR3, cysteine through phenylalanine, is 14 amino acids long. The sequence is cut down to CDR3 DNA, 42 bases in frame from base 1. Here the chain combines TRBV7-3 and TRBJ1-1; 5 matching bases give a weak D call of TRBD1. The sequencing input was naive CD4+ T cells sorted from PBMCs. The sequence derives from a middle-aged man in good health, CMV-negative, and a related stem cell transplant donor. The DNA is TGTGCCAGCAGCCCAGGGTACATGAACACTGAAGCTTTCTTT. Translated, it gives CASSPGYMNTEAFF.